This T cell receptor beta chain was observed in a study of T cell responses to AZD1222 COVID-19 vaccine. Findings and caveats of the study: Among vaccine-associated CD4 TCRs, coverage spanned spike, with dominance at 160-218 and 743-854.

The protocol was immunoSEQ multiplex PCR, while the TCRdb copy is restricted to in-frame clones and leaves out a portion. Of around 140,000 clones in the sample, around 90% are singletons; the top ten hold under 2%. A remark on this clone: Its antigen is as yet unknown.

CDR3 length equals 11 residues. With 1 base removed from V and 2 bases from J, the gap between germline ends came to 1 base. Germline loops: CDR1 SGHDT, CDR2 YYEEEE. The chain joins TRBV5-6 to TRBJ2-7; D unclear. The sample consisted of peripheral blood, taken 28 days after the second AZD1222 dose. This TCR came from an adult who received the AZD1222 COVID-19 vaccine. The CDR3 spells CASSLTYEQYF. In DNA form, the CDR3 reads TGTGCCAGCAGCTTGACCTACGAGCAGTACTTC. Variable domain in full (rest from reference TRBV5-6 and TRBJ2-7): DAGVTQSPTHLIKTRGQQVTLRCSPKSGHDTVSWYQQALGQGPQFIFQYYEEEERQRGNFPDRFSGHQFPNYSSELNVNALLLGDSALYLCASSLTYEQYFGPGTRLTVT.